The present entry profiles one TCR beta chain with its context. The data originate from a study of blood T cell repertoires in COVID-19. In the study overall: The cDNA or gDNA used as material had been derived from T cells, B-cell-depleted T cells, or PBMCs.

The assay was immunoSEQ multiplex PCR, and TCRdb's table has in-frame clones only and misses some. The sample has roughly 320,000 clones, more than 90% seen once. Trimming took 1 base from V and 4 from J, leaving 17 bases between them. The CDR3 consists of 16 residues. The sequenced material came from PBMCs or T cells enriched from blood (not recorded which). The clonotype comes from a woman aged 25 to 39 who had been exposed to COVID-19. The V and J genes are TRBV5-3 and TRBJ1-1; maybe TRBD1 (6 bases). TRBV5-3 is an ORF for which the function is uncertain. DNA for the CDR3: TGTGCCAGAAGCTTGCTCAAATCCCGGGGGGCCACTGAAGCTTTCTTT. It encodes CARSLLKSRGATEAFF.